This entry lists 9 T cell receptor beta chains sequenced from one sample in a study of cytomegalovirus exposure and HLA in healthy donors. With 60 Vbeta and 13 Jbeta primers, the PCR was carried out. Sequencing was performed with immunoSEQ multiplex PCR; in TCRdb, only in-frame clones are kept and a portion is missing. The data contain roughly 180,000 clones, around four fifths of them singletons. Sequencing was done on a sample of PBMCs. The receptor source for this set is a woman under 40 in good health and CMV-seronegative.

The genes are TRBV4-2 and TRBJ1-5; D is undetermined. V was cut by 4 bases and J by 5 bases, with 21 bases left in between. Germline values: CDR1 LGHNA, CDR2 YNFKEQ. CDR3 length: 17 residues. CDR3 sequence (DNA): TGTGCCAGCAGCCCCCGAGCCAGAGAGGCTTCGGATCAGCCCCAGCATTTT. Amino acid sequence: CASSPRAREASDQPQHF.

This chain uses TRBV5-1 with TRBJ1-3; D is unclear. Germline CDR1 reads SGHRS; CDR2 reads YFSETQ. The CDR3 is 13 amino acids. The V and J ends lost 0 bases and 7 bases respectively, with 8 bases between them. The CDR3 region is CASSLDPRNTIYF. CDR3 nucleotides: TGCGCCAGCAGCTTGGACCCGAGGAACACCATATATTTT.

This clone appeared a few times. The chain employs TRBV5-4 and TRBJ1-6; possibly TRBD1 for D (6 bases). V was pared by 0 bases and J by 10 bases, with 20 bases between. Germline values: CDR1 SGHNT, CDR2 YYREEE (reference sequence). The CDR3 extends over 17 amino acids. CDR3 protein: CASSLASGGPWGSPLHF. The DNA for the CDR3 is TGTGCCAGCAGCTTGGCCTCGGGGGGCCCTTGGGGCTCACCCCTCCACTTT.

The J gene is TRBJ1-4, the V gene TRBV7-2, with TRBD1 identical over 8 bases. V gave up 0 bases and J gave up 6 bases; unmatched junction bases: 3. Germline V gene data show CDR1 as SGHTA and CDR2 as FQGNSA. The CDR3 runs to 15 residues. CDR3 in amino acids: CASSLAQGADEKLFF. CDR3 in DNA: TGTGCCAGCAGCTTAGCGCAGGGGGCAGATGAAAAACTGTTTTTT.

V usage is TRBV7-8 and J usage is TRBJ2-1; 7 nucleotides line up with TRBD2. Germline CDR1 reads SGHVS; CDR2 reads FQNEAQ. V trimming: 3 bases; J trimming: 4 bases; junction bases outside the gene matches: 9. This CDR3 has 16 residues. The CDR3 sequence is CASSFRPSGDYNEQFF. In nucleotides, the CDR3 is TGTGCCAGCAGCTTTCGCCCGAGCGGGGATTACAATGAGCAGTTCTTC.

The chain uses TRBV10-1 and TRBJ1-2; no clear D gene. Germline loops: CDR1 WNHNN, CDR2 SYGVQD (reference sequence). Trimming took off 0 bases at V and 4 bases at J, with 9 bases between the two ends. This CDR3 has 14 residues. The CDR3 DNA sequence: TGCGCCAGCAGTGAGTCGTGGGCACCCTATGGCTACACCTTC. Protein product: CASSESWAPYGYTF.

The chain links TRBV19 to TRBJ1-2; weak D call: TRBD1 (5 bases). This CDR3 has 14 residues. The V gene lost 3 bases and the J gene lost 1 base, with 9 bases spanning the gap. CDR1 and CDR2 (germline): LNHDA, SQIVND (reference sequence). The CDR3 reads CASSIPGHNYGYTF. As DNA, the CDR3 is TGTGCCAGTAGTATCCCAGGACATAACTATGGCTACACCTTC.

V gene TRBV10-2 combines with J gene TRBJ1-2, with TRBD1 identical over 7 bases. V lost 6 bases to trimming and J lost 7 bases; unmatched junction nucleotides: 14. The CDR3 has 15 residues. CDR1 is WSHSY, CDR2 SAAADI, per germline. The CDR3 loop reads CASRSDRAGSSGYTF. The CDR3 DNA reads TGCGCCAGCAGATCCGACAGGGCGGGGTCCTCTGGCTACACCTTC.

The gene calls are TRBV4-3 and TRBJ2-1, with a tentative D call TRBD1 (5 bases). Germline loops: CDR1 LGHNA, CDR2 YSLEER. Deletions cut 1 base from V and 5 bases from J, with 15 bases between. This CDR3 has 16 residues. The DNA of the CDR3 is TGCGCCAGCAGCCAAGGCGCAGGGAAACGGGACAATGAGCAGTTCTTC. It specifies CASSQGAGKRDNEQFF.